This T cell receptor beta chain was recorded in a study of siplizumab effects on memory and regulatory T cells. The protocol was immunoSEQ multiplex PCR, while the TCRdb copy is restricted to in-frame clones and leaves out a portion. The table shows approximately 100,000 clones, with just under 95% occurring only once. Sample: non-Treg CD4+ T cells sorted from blood. The sequence was obtained from a human donor in good health.

The CDR3 region is CASSWGRGDTQYF. CDR3 in DNA: TGTGCCAGCAGTTGGGGACGGGGAGATACGCAGTATTTT. The chain is built from TRBV6-1 and TRBJ2-3; D may match TRBD1 or TRBD2 (5 bases each). Germline V gene lookup returns CDR1 MNHNS and CDR2 SASEGT. This CDR3 region has 13 residues. Trimming pared 5 bases from V and 5 bases from J, leaving 11 bases between.